This T cell receptor (beta chain) was sequenced in a study of shared clonotypes between healthy human individuals. Trimming removed 6 bases at V and 3 bases at J, with 20 bases between. This CDR3 has 16 amino acids. Germline V gene sequence: CDR1 MNHEY, CDR2 SMNVEV (reference sequence). Sequencing was performed with immunoSEQ multiplex PCR; in TCRdb, only in-frame clones are kept and a portion is missing. Here the sample spans hundreds of thousands of clones, 90% to 98% being singletons. The rearrangement links TRBV27 to TRBJ2-5; D is tentatively TRBD1 or TRBD2 (6 bases each). The sample comprised memory CD8+ T cells sorted from blood. Subset of the sample: CD45RO+ cells pooled with CCR7-negative TemRA cells. This clonotype originated in a young man in good health. The CDR3 coding sequence is TGTGCCAGCAGGACCTTCGGGGGCCAGGGAAAAGAGACCCAGTACTTC. Its protein product is CASRTFGGQGKETQYF.